This T cell receptor (beta chain) appears in the sequencing data of a study of T-cell memory formation after mild COVID-19. Overall study context: Largely donor-specific TCR clusters were found. Overall study findings and caveats: Pre-infection memory carried some responding clones, suggesting that cross-reactive memory joined.

This clonotype was seen more than once but under ten times. As yet, its antigen is unknown. TCRdb re-called the 5' RACE reads with MiXCR, one entry per CDR3 protein. The sample records roughly 170,000 distinct CDR3 sequences, about 18% being singletons. Sequencing input: PBMCs or a T cell subset sorted from them (not recorded which). The clonotype originates from a man between 18 and 29 years old who had mild COVID-19 (a few samples of this study predate the infection). Cell type and time point are not known.

CDR3 residues: CASSSAGADNEQFF. The CDR3 region has the DNA TGTGCCAGCAGCTCTGCGGGGGCCGACAATGAGCAGTTCTTC. This chain joins TRBV7-3 and TRBJ2-1; TRBD2 might be the D (7 bases). The CDR3 contains 14 residues. Germline V lookup: CDR1 SGHTA, CDR2 FQGTGA. Trimming removed 4 bases from V and 5 bases from J, with 12 bases in between.